This T cell receptor beta chain was recorded in a study of shared clonotypes between healthy human individuals. Sorted-subset replicate PCRs used around 0.2 ug DNA, about 30,000 T cell genomes. The method was immunoSEQ multiplex PCR; TCRdb's version includes in-frame clones alone and lacks a portion of them. The profile shows a few million clones, around 95% of them singletons. Note on this clone: The antigen is undetermined.

Naive CD8 cells lacked CD45RO and underwent positive selection for CCR7, leaving out terminally differentiated effector memory CD45RA+ cells. Donors had no recently reported acute infections or vaccinations and were HIV-negative. This CDR3 region has 16 residues. V was cut by 5 bases and J by 0 bases, with 11 bases left in between. Germline CDR1 reads LNHDA; CDR2 reads SQIVND (reference sequence). Study-level findings and limits: The sampled material consisted only of blood, and tissue repertoires are likely to differ.

The sequence came from a man between 18 and 29 years old in good health. Some clones in this sample may be carry-over from other donors' samples. Source material: naive CD8+ T cells from PBMCs. This chain links TRBV19 with TRBJ2-6; possibly TRBD1 for D (5 bases). The CDR3 is CASSPDTLSGANVLTF. The DNA for the CDR3 is TGTGCCAGTAGTCCGGACACCCTCTCTGGGGCCAACGTCCTGACTTTC.